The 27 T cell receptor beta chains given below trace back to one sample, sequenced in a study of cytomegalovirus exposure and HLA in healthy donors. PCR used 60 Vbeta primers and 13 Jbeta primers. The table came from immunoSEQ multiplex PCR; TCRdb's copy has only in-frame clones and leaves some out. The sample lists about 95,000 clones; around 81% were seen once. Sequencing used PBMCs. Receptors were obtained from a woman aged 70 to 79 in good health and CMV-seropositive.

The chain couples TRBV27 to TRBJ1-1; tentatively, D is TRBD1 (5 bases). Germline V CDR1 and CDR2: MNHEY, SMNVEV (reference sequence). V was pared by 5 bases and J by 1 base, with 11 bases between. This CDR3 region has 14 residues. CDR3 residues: CASSARGENTEAFF. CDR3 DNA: TGTGCCAGCAGTGCCCGGGGGGAGAACACTGAAGCTTTCTTT.

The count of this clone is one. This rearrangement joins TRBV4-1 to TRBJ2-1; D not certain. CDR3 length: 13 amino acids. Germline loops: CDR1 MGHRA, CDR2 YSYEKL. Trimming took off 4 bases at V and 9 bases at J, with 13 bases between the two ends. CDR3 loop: CASSPPAQAEQFF. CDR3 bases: TGCGCCAGCAGCCCCCCGGCCCAGGCTGAGCAGTTCTTC.

The CDR3 here is CASGSSPYGYTF. Here the CDR3 DNA reads TGTGCCAGCGGTTCGTCCCCCTATGGCTACACCTTC. This chain links TRBV6-5 with TRBJ1-2; unclear D gene. This CDR3 contains 12 residues. V shed 8 bases and J shed 4 bases, with 11 bases lying between them. Germline-derived CDR1 and CDR2 are MNHEY and SVGAGI.

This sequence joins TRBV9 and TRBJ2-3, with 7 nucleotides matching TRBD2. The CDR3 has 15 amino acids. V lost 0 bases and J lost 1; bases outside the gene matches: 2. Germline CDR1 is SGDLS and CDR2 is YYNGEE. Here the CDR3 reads CASSVASGRTDTQYF. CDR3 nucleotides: TGTGCCAGCAGCGTAGCTAGCGGTCGCACAGATACGCAGTATTTT.

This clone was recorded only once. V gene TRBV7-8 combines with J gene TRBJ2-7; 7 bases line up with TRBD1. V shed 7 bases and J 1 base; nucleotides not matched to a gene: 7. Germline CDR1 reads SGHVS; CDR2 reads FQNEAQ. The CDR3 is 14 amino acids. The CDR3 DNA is TGTGCCAGCACCTACGACAGGGCATCCTACGAGCAGTACTTC. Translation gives CASTYDRASYEQYF. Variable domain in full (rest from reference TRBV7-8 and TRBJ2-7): GAGVSQSPRYKVAKRGQDVALRCDPISGHVSLFWYQQALGQGPEFLTYFQNEAQLDKSGLPSDRFFAERPEGSVSTLKIQRTQQEDSAVYLCASTYDRASYEQYFGPGTRLTVT.

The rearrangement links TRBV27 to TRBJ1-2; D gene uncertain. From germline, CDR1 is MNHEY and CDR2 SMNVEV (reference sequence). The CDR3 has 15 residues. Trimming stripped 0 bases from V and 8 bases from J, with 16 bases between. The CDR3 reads CASSLSSSGILGYTF. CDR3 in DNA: TGTGCCAGCAGTTTATCATCTAGTGGAATTCTGGGCTACACCTTC.

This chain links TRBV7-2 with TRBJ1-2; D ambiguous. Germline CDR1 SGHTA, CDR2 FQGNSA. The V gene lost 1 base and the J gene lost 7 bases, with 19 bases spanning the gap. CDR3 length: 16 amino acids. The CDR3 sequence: CASSLGSQRALTGYTF. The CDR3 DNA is TGTGCCAGCAGCTTAGGATCTCAGAGGGCGTTAACTGGCTACACCTTC. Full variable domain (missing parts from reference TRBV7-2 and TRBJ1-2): GAGVSQSPSNKVTEKGKDVELRCDPISGHTALYWYRQSLGQGLEFLIYFQGNSAPDKSGLPSDRFSAERTGGSVSTLTIQRTQQEDSAVYLCASSLGSQRALTGYTFGSGTRLTVV.

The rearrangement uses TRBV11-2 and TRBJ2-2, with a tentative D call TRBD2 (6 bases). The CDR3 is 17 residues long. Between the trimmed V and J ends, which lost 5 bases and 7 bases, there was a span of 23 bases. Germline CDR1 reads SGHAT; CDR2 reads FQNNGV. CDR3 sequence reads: CASSLVGGEGVGGELFF. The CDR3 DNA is TGTGCCAGCAGCCTAGTGGGGGGAGAAGGGGTTGGCGGGGAGCTGTTTTTT.

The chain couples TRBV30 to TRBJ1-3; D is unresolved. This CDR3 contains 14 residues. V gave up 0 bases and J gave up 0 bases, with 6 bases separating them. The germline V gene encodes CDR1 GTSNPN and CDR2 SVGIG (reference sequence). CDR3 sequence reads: CAWSVIHSGNTIYF. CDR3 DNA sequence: TGTGCCTGGAGTGTAATCCACTCTGGAAACACCATATATTTT.

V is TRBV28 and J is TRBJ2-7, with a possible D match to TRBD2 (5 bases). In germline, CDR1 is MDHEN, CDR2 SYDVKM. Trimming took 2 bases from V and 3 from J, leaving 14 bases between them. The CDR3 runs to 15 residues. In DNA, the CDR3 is TGTGCCAGCAGTTTAGTCCCGCTCAGCGGCTACGAGCAGTACTTC. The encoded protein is CASSLVPLSGYEQYF.

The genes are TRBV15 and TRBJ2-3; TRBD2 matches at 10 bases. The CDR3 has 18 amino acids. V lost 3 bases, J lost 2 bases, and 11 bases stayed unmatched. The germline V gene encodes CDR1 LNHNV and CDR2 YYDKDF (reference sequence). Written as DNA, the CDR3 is TGTGCCACCAGCAGCGACTTTGCTAGCGGGAGATTCACAGATACGCAGTATTTT. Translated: CATSSDFASGRFTDTQYF.

The CDR3 here is CASSLSKGNEQYF. The DNA of the CDR3 is TGTGCCAGCAGCCTCTCAAAGGGGAACGAGCAGTACTTC. The rearrangement joins TRBV4-2 to TRBJ2-7; possible D gene TRBD1, 5 bases. V lost 4 bases and J lost 5, with 12 bases in between. Germline CDR1 is LGHNA and CDR2 is YNFKEQ. There are 13 residues in the CDR3.

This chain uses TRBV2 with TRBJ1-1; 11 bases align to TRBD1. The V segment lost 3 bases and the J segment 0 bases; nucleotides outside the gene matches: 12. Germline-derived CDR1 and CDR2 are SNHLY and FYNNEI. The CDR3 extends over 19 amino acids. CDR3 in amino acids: CASSDLWDRGRGVNTEAFF. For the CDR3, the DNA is TGTGCCAGCAGTGATCTTTGGGACAGGGGGAGGGGAGTGAACACTGAAGCTTTCTTT. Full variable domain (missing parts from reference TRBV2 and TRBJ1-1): EPEVTQTPSHQVTQMGQEVILRCVPISNHLYFYWYRQILGQKVEFLVSFYNNEISEKSEIFDDQFSVERPDGSNFTLKIRSTKLEDSAMYFCASSDLWDRGRGVNTEAFFGQGTRLTVV.

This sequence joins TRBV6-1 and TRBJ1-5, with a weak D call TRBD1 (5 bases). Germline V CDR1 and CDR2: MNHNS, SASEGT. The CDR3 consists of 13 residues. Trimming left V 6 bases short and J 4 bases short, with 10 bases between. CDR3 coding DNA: TGTGCCAGCAGAGCCGGGGGAAATCAGCCCCAGCATTTT. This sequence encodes CASRAGGNQPQHF.

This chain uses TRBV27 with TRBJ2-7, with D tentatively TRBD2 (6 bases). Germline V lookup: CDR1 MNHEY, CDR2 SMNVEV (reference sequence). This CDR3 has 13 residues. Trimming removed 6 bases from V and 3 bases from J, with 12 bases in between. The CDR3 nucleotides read TGTGCCAGCAGCCTTTCGGGGGTCTACGAGCAGTACTTC. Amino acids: CASSLSGVYEQYF.

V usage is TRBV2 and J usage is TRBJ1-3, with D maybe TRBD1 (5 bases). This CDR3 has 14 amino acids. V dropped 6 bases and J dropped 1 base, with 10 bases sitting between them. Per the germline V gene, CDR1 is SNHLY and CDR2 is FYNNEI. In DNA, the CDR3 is TGTGCCAGCAGATCCAAGGGGTCTGGAAACACCATATATTTT. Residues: CASRSKGSGNTIYF. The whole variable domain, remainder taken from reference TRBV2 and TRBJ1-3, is EPEVTQTPSHQVTQMGQEVILRCVPISNHLYFYWYRQILGQKVEFLVSFYNNEISEKSEIFDDQFSVERPDGSNFTLKIRSTKLEDSAMYFCASRSKGSGNTIYFGEGSWLTVV.

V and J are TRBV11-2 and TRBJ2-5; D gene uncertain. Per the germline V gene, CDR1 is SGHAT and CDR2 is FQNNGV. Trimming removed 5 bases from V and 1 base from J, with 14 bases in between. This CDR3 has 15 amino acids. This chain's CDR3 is CASSVPSPGQETQYF. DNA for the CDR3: TGTGCCAGCAGCGTCCCAAGTCCGGGCCAAGAGACCCAGTACTTC.

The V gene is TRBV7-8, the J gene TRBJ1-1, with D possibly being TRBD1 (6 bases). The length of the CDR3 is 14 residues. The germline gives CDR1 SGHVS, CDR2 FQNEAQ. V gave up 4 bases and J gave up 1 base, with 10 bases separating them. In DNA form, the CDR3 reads TGTGCCAGCAGCTCGACAGGTGAGAACACTGAAGCTTTCTTT. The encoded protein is CASSSTGENTEAFF. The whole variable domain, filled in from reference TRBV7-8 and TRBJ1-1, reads GAGVSQSPRYKVAKRGQDVALRCDPISGHVSLFWYQQALGQGPEFLTYFQNEAQLDKSGLPSDRFFAERPEGSVSTLKIQRTQQEDSAVYLCASSSTGENTEAFFGQGTRLTVV.

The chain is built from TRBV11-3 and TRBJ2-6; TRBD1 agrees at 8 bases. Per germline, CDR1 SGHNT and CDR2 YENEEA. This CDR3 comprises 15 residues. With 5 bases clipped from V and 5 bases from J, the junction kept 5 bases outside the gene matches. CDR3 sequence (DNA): TGTGCCAGCAGCCCCAGGGGGCTGAGGGCCAACGTCCTGACTTTC. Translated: CASSPRGLRANVLTF.

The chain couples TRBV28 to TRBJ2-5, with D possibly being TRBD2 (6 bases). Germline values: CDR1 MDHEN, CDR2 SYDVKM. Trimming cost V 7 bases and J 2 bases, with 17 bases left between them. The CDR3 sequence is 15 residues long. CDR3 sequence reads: CASIRGGQDQETQYF. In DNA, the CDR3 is TGTGCCAGCATCCGGGGAGGACAAGATCAAGAGACCCAGTACTTC.

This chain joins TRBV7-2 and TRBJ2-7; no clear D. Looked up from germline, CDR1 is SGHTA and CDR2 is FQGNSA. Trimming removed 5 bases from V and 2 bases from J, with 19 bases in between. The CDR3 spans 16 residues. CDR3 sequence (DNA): TGTGCCAGCAGCCCCCCGAGACACCTTTATCCCTACGAGCAGTACTTC. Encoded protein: CASSPPRHLYPYEQYF.

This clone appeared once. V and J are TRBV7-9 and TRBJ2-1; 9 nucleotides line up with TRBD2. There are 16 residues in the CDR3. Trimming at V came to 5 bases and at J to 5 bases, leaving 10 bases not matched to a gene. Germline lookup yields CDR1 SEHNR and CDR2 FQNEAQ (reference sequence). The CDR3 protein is CASSASGRIGNNEQFF. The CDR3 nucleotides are TGTGCCAGCAGCGCAAGCGGGAGGATAGGTAACAATGAGCAGTTCTTC.

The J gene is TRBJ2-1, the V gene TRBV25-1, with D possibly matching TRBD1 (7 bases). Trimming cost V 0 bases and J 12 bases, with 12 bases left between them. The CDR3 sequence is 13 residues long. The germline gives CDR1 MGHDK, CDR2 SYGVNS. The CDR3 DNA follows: TGTGCCAGCAGTGAATATTTCCAGGGGGGGCAGTTCTTC. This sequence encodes CASSEYFQGGQFF.

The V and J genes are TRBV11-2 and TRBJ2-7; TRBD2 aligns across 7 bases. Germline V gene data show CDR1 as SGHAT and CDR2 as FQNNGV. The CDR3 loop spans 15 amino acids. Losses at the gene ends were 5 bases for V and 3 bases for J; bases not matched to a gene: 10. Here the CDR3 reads CASSPGTTHYYEQYF. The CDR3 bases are TGTGCCAGCAGCCCCGGGACTACCCATTACTACGAGCAGTACTTC.

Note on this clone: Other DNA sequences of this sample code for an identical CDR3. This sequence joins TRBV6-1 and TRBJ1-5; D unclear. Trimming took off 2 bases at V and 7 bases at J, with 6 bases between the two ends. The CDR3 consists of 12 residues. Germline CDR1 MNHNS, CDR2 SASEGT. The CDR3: CASSERSQPQHF. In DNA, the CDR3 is TGTGCCAGCAGTGAACGTAGCCAGCCCCAGCATTTT.

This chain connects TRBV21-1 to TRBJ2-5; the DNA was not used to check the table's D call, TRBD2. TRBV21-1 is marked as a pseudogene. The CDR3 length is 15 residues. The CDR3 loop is CASSPRTGNQETQYF. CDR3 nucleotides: TGTGCCAGCAGCCCACGGACGGGGAACCAGGAGACCCAGTACTTC.

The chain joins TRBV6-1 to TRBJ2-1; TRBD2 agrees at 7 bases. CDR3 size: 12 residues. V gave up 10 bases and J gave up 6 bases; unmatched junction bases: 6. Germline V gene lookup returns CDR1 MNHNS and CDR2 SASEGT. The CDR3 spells CAIGGSGNEQFF. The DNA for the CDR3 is TGTGCCATCGGGGGGTCCGGCAATGAGCAGTTCTTC.